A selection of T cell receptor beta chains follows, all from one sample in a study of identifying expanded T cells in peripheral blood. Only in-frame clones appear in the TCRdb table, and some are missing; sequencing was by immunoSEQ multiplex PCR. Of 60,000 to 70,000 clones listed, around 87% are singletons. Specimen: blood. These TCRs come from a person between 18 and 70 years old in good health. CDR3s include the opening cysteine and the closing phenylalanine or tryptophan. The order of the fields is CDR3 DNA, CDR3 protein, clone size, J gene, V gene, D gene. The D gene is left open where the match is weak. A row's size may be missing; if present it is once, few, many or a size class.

DNA: TGCGCCAGCAGCCAAGACAGGGGAATTTTGAGGGAGCAGTACTTC
CDR3: CASSQDRGILREQYF
size: -
J: TRBJ2-7
V: TRBV4-1
D: -

DNA: TGTGCCAGCAGCTTAGCGGGGGGCTACAATGAGCAGTTCTTC
CDR3: CASSLAGGYNEQFF
size: -
J: TRBJ2-1
V: TRBV7-6
D: -

DNA: TGCAGCGTTTACGGAGTCGGGACAGAGGCCTACGAGCAGTACTTC
CDR3: CSVYGVGTEAYEQYF
size: few
J: TRBJ2-7
V: TRBV29-1
D: TRBD1

DNA: TGTGCCAGCAGCGTAGAAGGGGATGGGACTGAAGCTTTCTTT
CDR3: CASSVEGDGTEAFF
size: once
J: TRBJ1-1
V: TRBV9
D: -

DNA: TGTGCCAGCAGCCTCTGGGGTGGTTTCGCGGAAAAACTGTTTTTT
CDR3: CASSLWGGFAEKLFF
size: -
J: TRBJ1-4
V: TRBV9
D: -

DNA: TGTGCCAGCAGCGGATCTCCAGGCAGGGGTTCGGGTGAGCAGTACTTC
CDR3: CASSGSPGRGSGEQYF
size: -
J: TRBJ2-7
V: TRBV9
D: -

DNA: TGTGCCAGCAGCGGTACAGGGCTCTACACCTTC
CDR3: CASSGTGLYTF
size: -
J: TRBJ1-2
V: TRBV5-6
D: -

DNA: TGTGCCAGCAGTTTAGCGGAGAACACCGGGGAGCTGTTTTTT
CDR3: CASSLAENTGELFF
size: -
J: TRBJ2-2
V: TRBV27
D: -

DNA: TGTGCCAGCAGTGGGGCCGAACCTCGTCCCTACGAGCAGTACTTC
CDR3: CASSGAEPRPYEQYF
size: -
J: TRBJ2-7
V: TRBV2
D: -

DNA: TGTGCCAGCTCCCTGGGGCGGGGGCCGGGGAATGAGCAGTTCTTC
CDR3: CASSLGRGPGNEQFF
size: once
J: TRBJ2-1
V: TRBV7-8
D: -

DNA: TGTGCCAGCAGTAGAAAGGGAGGCTACACCTTC
CDR3: CASSRKGGYTF
size: -
J: TRBJ1-2
V: TRBV28
D: -

DNA: TGTGCCAGCAGCTTATCCCCGGGACAGGGGTTAGGCGGCTACACCTTC
CDR3: CASSLSPGQGLGGYTF
size: once
J: TRBJ1-2
V: TRBV11-2
D: TRBD1

DNA: TGTGCCAGCAGCCTGACAGGCGCCGTACAAGAGACCCAGTACTTC
CDR3: CASSLTGAVQETQYF
size: -
J: TRBJ2-5
V: TRBV7-3
D: -

DNA: TGTGCCAGCAGCTCATTGAAGACTACCAATGAGCAGTTCTTC
CDR3: CASSSLKTTNEQFF
size: once
J: TRBJ2-1
V: TRBV5-4
D: -

DNA: TGTGCCAGCAGTTACTCGGGGACAGGGGCCCCCGAGCAGTACTTC
CDR3: CASSYSGTGAPEQYF
size: once
J: TRBJ2-7
V: TRBV6-6
D: TRBD1

DNA: TGTGCCAGCAGCCCCATGGGACGTAGCAGCTCTGGGGCCAACGTCCTGACTTTC
CDR3: CASSPMGRSSSGANVLTF
size: -
J: TRBJ2-6
V: TRBV5-5
D: -

DNA: TGTGCCAGCAGCCGGACAGAAAATTCACCCCTCCACTTT
CDR3: CASSRTENSPLHF
size: once
J: TRBJ1-6
V: TRBV6-4
D: -

DNA: TGCGCCAGCAGCCAAGATGCGCGACGCGAAGCTTTCTTT
CDR3: CASSQDARREAFF
size: -
J: TRBJ1-1
V: TRBV4-1
D: -

DNA: TGTGCCAGCAGCTTCCCGGGACAGGCGGAAGAGACCCAGTACTTC
CDR3: CASSFPGQAEETQYF
size: once
J: TRBJ2-5
V: TRBV5-4
D: TRBD1

DNA: TGTGCCAGCAGCCCGTCGCATGCTGCGGCTGAAGCTTTCTTT
CDR3: CASSPSHAAAEAFF
size: -
J: TRBJ1-1
V: TRBV4-2
D: -

DNA: TGTGCCAGCAGCAGGGTTAGCAATCAGCCCCAGCATTTT
CDR3: CASSRVSNQPQHF
size: once
J: TRBJ1-5
V: TRBV6-1
D: -

DNA: TGTGCCAGTAGTATTGGCCTTCCCCGGGACCGAAGCAATCAGCCCCAGCATTTT
CDR3: CASSIGLPRDRSNQPQHF
size: -
J: TRBJ1-5
V: TRBV19
D: -

DNA: TGTGCCAGCAGCTTAGCCGGGAGTATCGCAGATACGCAGTATTTT
CDR3: CASSLAGSIADTQYF
size: -
J: TRBJ2-3
V: TRBV7-2
D: -

DNA: TGCGCCAGCAGCCCGACAGGGAATAATTCACCCCTCCACTTT
CDR3: CASSPTGNNSPLHF
size: -
J: TRBJ1-6
V: TRBV5-1
D: TRBD1

DNA: TGTGCCAGCAGCTTAGCAGGGACAGGTGTCCAGTTCTTC
CDR3: CASSLAGTGVQFF
size: -
J: TRBJ2-1
V: TRBV7-2
D: TRBD1

DNA: TGTGCCAGCAGTGAAGCGGTGGGGTCGGAGCAGCCCCAGCATTTT
CDR3: CASSEAVGSEQPQHF
size: few
J: TRBJ1-5
V: TRBV6-1
D: -

DNA: TGTGCCAGCAGTACGCATCACAAGCCGATGCACCGAGGAGGCTACACCTTC
CDR3: CASSTHHKPMHRGGYTF
size: -
J: TRBJ1-2
V: TRBV27
D: -

DNA: TGTGCCAGCAGCAACAGGGGGCCCCCCACAGATACGCAGTATTTT
CDR3: CASSNRGPPTDTQYF
size: -
J: TRBJ2-3
V: TRBV7-3
D: TRBD1

DNA: TGCGCCAGCAGTGAGGGGCAGCCCCAGCATTTT
CDR3: CASSEGQPQHF
size: few
J: TRBJ1-5
V: TRBV10-1
D: -

DNA: TGTGCCAGCTCAGGGACTAGCCGAGAGACCCAGTACTTC
CDR3: CASSGTSRETQYF
size: -
J: TRBJ2-5
V: TRBV18
D: TRBD2

DNA: TGTGCCAGCAGCCAAGGACCAGGGGATAGCAATCAGCCCCAGCATTTT
CDR3: CASSQGPGDSNQPQHF
size: once
J: TRBJ1-5
V: TRBV4-2
D: -

DNA: TGTGCCAGCGGCACTCTGGGTGAGCAGTTCTTC
CDR3: CASGTLGEQFF
size: -
J: TRBJ2-1
V: TRBV25-1
D: -

DNA: TGTGCCAGCAGAGCTAGGAACAATGAGCAGTTCTTC
CDR3: CASRARNNEQFF
size: -
J: TRBJ2-1
V: TRBV2
D: -

DNA: TGCGCCAGCAGCCGATACCGAGGACAGGGGGCACACTATGGCTACACCTTC
CDR3: CASSRYRGQGAHYGYTF
size: -
J: TRBJ1-2
V: TRBV4-1
D: TRBD1